This T cell receptor (beta chain) stems from a study of control samples from healthy donors and cancer patients. Only in-frame clones appear in the TCRdb table, and some are missing; sequencing was by immunoSEQ multiplex PCR. The sample yields more than 75,000 clones, approximately 80% seen once. CDR3 size: 14 residues. Germline loops: CDR1 SQVTM, CDR2 ANQGSEA. V shed 5 bases, J shed 0 bases, and the junction held 5 bases outside the gene matches. The sequenced sample was blood. This clonotype originated in a woman younger than 45 in good health. This chain uses TRBV29-1 with TRBJ2-3, with 7 bases matching TRBD2. CDR3 nucleotide sequence: TGCAGCGTTCACCGGCGGGGGAGCACAGATACGCAGTATTTT. Translation gives CSVHRRGSTDTQYF.